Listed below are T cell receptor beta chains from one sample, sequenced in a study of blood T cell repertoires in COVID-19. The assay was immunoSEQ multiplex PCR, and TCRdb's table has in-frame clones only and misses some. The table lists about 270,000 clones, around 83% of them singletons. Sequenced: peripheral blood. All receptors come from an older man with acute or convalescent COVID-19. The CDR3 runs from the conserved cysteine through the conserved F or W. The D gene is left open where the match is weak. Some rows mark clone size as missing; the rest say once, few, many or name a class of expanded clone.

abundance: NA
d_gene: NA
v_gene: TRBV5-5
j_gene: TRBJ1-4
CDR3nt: TGTGCCAGCAGCCCACATGGCAGGGAGGCTAATGAAAAACTGTTTTTT
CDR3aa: CASSPHGREANEKLFF

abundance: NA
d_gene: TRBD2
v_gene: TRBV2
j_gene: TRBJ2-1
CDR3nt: TGTGCCGGGTTGCGGGGGAATGAGCAGTTCTTC
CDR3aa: CAGLRGNEQFF

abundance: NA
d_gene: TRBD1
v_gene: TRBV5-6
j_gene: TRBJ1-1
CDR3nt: TGTGCCAGCAGCTTACCCCAGGGGGCGGGAGCTTTCTTT
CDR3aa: CASSLPQGAGAFF

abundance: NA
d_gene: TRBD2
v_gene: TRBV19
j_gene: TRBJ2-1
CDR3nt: TGTGCCAGTAGTATAGGCCTCCTGACTAGCGGGAGGGTCCCTCAGTTCTTC
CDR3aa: CASSIGLLTSGRVPQFF

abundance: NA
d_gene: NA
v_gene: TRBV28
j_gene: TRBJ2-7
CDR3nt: TGTGCCAGCACTTCGGGTAATACCTACGAGCAGTACTTC
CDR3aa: CASTSGNTYEQYF

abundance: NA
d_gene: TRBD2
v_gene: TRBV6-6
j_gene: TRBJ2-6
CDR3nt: TGTGCCAGCAGTTACTGGGGAGGGTCTGGGGCCAACGTCCTGACTTTC
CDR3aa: CASSYWGGSGANVLTF

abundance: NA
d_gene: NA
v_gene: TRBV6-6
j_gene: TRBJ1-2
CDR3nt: TGTGCCAGCAGACAGACCGGGACTACGGCTAACTATGGCTACACCTTC
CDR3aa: CASRQTGTTANYGYTF

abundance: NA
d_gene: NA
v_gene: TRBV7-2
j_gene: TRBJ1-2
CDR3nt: TGTGCCAGCAGCCCTGTATGGGGGGAACGGAACTTTGGCTACACCTTC
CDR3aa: CASSPVWGERNFGYTF

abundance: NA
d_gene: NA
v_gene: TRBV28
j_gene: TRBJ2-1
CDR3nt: TGTGCCAGCAGTCCTTGGGGGCGCTACAATGAGCAGTTCTTC
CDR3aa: CASSPWGRYNEQFF

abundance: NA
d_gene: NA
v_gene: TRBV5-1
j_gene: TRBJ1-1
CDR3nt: TGCGCCAGCAGGGGGCACGACCTGAACACTGAAGCTTTCTTT
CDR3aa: CASRGHDLNTEAFF

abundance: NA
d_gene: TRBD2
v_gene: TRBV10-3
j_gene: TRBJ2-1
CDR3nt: TGTGCCATCAGTGGATCCGGGACTAGCGGATACAATGAGCAGTTCTTC
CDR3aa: CAISGSGTSGYNEQFF

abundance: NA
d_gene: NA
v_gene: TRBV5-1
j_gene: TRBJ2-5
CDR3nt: TGCGCCAGCAGCTTGGGCAGTTCCAGTGAGACCCAGTACTTC
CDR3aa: CASSLGSSSETQYF

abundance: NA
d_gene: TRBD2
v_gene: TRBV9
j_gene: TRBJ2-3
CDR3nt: TGTGCCAGCAGCGTAGCTCCTAGCGGGGGCAACACGCAGTATTTT
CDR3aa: CASSVAPSGGNTQYF

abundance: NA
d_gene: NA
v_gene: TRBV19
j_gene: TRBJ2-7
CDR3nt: TGTGCCAGTAGTAAATCCGGGTCTTACCTTTCCTACGAGCAGTACTTC
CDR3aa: CASSKSGSYLSYEQYF

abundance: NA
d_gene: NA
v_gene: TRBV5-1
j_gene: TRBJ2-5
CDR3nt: TGCGCCAGCAGCTTGGGACTGCCCGAGACCCAGTACTTC
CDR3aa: CASSLGLPETQYF

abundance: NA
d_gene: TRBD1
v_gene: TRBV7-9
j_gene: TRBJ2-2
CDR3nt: TGTGCCAGCAGCTTAGCCAGGGGGCAGTCGAACACCGGGGAGCTGTTTTTT
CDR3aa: CASSLARGQSNTGELFF

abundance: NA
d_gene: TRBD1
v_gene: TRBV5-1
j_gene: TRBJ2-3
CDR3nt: TGCGCCAGCAGCGGCCGGGACAGGTCCACAGATACGCAGTATTTT
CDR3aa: CASSGRDRSTDTQYF

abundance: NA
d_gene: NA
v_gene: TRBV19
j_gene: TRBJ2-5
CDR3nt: TGTGCCAGAAGCGAGACCCAGTACTTC
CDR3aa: CARSETQYF

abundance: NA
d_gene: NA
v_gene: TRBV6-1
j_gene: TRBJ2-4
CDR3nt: TGTGCCAGCAGTGAAGGCCCCGGAGGTCTCCTAGCCAAAAACATTCAGTACTTC
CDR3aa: CASSEGPGGLLAKNIQYF

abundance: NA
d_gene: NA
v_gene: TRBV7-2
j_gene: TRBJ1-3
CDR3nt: TGTGCCAGCAGCTTAGTAGGGCAGGGCTCTGGAAACACCATATATTTT
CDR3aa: CASSLVGQGSGNTIYF

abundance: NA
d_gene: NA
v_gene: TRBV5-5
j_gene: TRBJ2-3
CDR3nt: TGTGCCAGCAGCTTGGGGACCACAAGGGGAGATACGCAGTATTTT
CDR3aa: CASSLGTTRGDTQYF

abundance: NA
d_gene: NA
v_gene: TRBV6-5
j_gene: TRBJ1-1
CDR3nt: TGTGCCAGCGCAAAGGGGGTGGACACTGAAGCTTTCTTT
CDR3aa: CASAKGVDTEAFF

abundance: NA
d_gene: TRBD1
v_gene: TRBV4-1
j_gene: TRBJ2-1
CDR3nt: TGCGCCAGCAGCCAAGAGTCACAGGGGGCCTCCTACAATGAGCAGTTCTTC
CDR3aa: CASSQESQGASYNEQFF

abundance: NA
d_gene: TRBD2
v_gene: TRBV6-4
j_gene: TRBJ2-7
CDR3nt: TGTGCCAGCAGTGAGGCTAGCGGGGGGACCTACGAGCAGTACTTC
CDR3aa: CASSEASGGTYEQYF

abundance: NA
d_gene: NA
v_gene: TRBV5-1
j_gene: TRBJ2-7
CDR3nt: TGCGCCAGCAGCTCATCGGGCCAGGGTTACGAGCAGTACTTC
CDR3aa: CASSSSGQGYEQYF

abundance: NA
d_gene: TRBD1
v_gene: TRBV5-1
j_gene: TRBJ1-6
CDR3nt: TGCGCCAGCAGCTTGGGACAGGGTAATTCACCCCTCCACTTT
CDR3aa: CASSLGQGNSPLHF

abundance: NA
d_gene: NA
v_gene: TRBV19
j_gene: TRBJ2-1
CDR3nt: TGTGCCAGTAGTCCGTTTAGTGGGCTTGAGCAGTTCTTC
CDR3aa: CASSPFSGLEQFF

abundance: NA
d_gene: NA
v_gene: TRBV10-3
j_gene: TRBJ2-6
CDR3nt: TGTGCCATCAGTGAGTCGGCGGGGGCTCCCTCTGGGGCCAACGTCCTGACTTTC
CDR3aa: CAISESAGAPSGANVLTF

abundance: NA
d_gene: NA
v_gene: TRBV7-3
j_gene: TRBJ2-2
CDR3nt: TGTGCCAGCAGCTTAGGCAGGGCGAACACCGGGGAGCTGTTTTTT
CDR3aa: CASSLGRANTGELFF

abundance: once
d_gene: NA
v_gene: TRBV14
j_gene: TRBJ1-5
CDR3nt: TGTGCCAGCAGCCAGGGAGATGATCAGCCCCAGCATTTT
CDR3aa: CASSQGDDQPQHF

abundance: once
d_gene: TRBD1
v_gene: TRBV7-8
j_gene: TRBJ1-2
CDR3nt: TGTGCCAGCAGCTTACGATCGGGACAGGGGCCCACTATTGGCTACACCTTC
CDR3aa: CASSLRSGQGPTIGYTF

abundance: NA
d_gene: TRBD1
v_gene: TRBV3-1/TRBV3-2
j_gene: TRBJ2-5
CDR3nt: TGTGCCAGCAGCCCGTTGGGACAGGGTCTCCAAGAGACCCAGTACTTC
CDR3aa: CASSPLGQGLQETQYF

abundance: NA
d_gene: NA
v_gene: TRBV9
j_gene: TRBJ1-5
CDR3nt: TGTGCCAGCAGCTCCACGGACACTCGGGGGCAGCCCCAGCATTTT
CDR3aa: CASSSTDTRGQPQHF

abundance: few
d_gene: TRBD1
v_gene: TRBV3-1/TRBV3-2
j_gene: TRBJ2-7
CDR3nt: TGTGCCAGCAGCCAAGGGGACAGGGCCAACGAGCAGTACTTC
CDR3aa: CASSQGDRANEQYF

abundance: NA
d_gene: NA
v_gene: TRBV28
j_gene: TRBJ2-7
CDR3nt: TGTGCCAGCAGGGGGGGACCGATTAATTCCTACGAGCAGTACTTC
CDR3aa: CASRGGPINSYEQYF

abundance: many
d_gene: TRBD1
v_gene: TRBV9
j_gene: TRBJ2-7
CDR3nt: TGTGCCAGCAGCGCCGGGACAGTTCCTAACGAGCAGTACTTC
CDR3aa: CASSAGTVPNEQYF

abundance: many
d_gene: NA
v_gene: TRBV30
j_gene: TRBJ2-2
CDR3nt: TGTGCCTGGAGGCGGGGAGGGAACACCGGGGAGCTGTTTTTT
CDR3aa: CAWRRGGNTGELFF

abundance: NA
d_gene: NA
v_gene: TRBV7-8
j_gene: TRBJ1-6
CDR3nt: TGTGCCAGCAGCTTAGGTCAGGGTGGTTCACCCCTCCACTTT
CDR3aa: CASSLGQGGSPLHF

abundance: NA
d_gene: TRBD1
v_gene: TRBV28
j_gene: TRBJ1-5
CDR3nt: TGTGCCAGCAGGCGGACGGGACAGCCAGGCAATCAGCCCCAGCATTTT
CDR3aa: CASRRTGQPGNQPQHF